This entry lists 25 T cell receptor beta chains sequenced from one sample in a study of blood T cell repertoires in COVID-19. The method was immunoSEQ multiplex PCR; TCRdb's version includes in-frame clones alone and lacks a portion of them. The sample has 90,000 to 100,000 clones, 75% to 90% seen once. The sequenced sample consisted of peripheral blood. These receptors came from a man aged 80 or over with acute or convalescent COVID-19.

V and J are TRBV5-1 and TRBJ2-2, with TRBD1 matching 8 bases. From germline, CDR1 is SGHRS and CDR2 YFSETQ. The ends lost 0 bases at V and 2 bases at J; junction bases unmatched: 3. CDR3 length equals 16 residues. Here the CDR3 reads CASSLVTGGNTGELFF. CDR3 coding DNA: TGCGCCAGCAGCTTGGTAACAGGGGGAAACACCGGGGAGCTGTTTTTT.

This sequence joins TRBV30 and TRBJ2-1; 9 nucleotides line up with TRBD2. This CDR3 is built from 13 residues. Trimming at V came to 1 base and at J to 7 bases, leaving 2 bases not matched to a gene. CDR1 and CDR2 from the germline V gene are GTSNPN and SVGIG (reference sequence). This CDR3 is CAWSATSGNEQFF. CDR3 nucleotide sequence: TGTGCCTGGAGTGCTACTAGCGGGAATGAGCAGTTCTTC.

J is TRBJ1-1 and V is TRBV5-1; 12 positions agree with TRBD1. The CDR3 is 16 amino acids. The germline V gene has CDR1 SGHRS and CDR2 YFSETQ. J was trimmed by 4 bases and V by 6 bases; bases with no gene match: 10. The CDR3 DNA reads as TGCGCCAGCAAACCGGGACAGGGGGCGATGGGCACTGAAGCTTTCTTT. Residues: CASKPGQGAMGTEAFF.

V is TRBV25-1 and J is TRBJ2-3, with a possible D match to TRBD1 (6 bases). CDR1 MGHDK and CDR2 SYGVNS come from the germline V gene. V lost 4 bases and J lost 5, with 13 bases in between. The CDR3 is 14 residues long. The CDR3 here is CASSAQGHEDTQYF. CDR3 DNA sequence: TGTGCCAGCAGTGCACAGGGTCACGAAGATACGCAGTATTTT. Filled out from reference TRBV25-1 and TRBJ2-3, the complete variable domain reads EADIYQTPRYLVIGTGKKITLECSQTMGHDKMYWYQQDPGMELHLIHYSYGVNSTEKGDLSSESTVSRIRTEHFPLTLESARPSHTSQYLCASSAQGHEDTQYFGPGTRLTVL.

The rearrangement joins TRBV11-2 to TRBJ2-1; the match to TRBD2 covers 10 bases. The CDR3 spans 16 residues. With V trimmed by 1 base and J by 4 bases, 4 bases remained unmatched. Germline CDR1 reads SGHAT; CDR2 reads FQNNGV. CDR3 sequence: CASSLGGAGGYNEQFF. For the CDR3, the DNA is TGTGCCAGCAGCTTAGGAGGAGCGGGAGGGTACAATGAGCAGTTCTTC. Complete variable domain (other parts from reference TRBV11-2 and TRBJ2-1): EAGVAQSPRYKIIEKRQSVAFWCNPISGHATLYWYQQILGQGPKLLIQFQNNGVVDDSQLPKDRFSAERLKGVDSTLKIQPAKLEDSAVYLCASSLGGAGGYNEQFFGPGTRLTVL.

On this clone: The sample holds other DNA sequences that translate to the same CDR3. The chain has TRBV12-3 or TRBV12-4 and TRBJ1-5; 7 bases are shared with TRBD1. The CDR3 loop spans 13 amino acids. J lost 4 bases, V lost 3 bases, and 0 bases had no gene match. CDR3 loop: CASSLGQNQPQHF. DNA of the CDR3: TGTGCCAGCAGTTTGGGACAGAATCAGCCCCAGCATTTT.

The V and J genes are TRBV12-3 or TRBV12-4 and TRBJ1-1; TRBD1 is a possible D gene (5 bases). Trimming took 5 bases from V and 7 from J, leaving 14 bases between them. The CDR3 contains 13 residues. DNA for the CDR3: TGTGCCAGCAGTACCATGGGGGGGGGTGAAGCTTTCTTT. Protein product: CASSTMGGGEAFF.

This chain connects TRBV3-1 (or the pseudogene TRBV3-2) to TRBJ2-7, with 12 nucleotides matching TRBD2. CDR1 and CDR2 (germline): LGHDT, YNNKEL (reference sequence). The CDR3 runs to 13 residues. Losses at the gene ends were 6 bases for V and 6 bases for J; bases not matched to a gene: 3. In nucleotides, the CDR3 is TGTGCCAGCAGGACTAGCGGGAGTCCCGAGCAGTACTTC. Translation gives CASRTSGSPEQYF.

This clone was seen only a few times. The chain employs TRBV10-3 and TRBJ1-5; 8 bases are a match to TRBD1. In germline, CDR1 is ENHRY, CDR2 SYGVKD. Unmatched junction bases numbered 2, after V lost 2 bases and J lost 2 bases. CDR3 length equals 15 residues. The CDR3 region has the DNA TGTGCCATCAGTGAGGACAGGGGTGGCAATCAGCCCCAGCATTTT. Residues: CAISEDRGGNQPQHF.

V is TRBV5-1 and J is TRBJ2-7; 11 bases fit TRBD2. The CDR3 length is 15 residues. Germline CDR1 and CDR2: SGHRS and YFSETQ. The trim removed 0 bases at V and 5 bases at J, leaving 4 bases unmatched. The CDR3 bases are TGCGCCAGCAGCTTGGTGGCTAGCGGGAGGAACGAGCAGTACTTC. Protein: CASSLVASGRNEQYF.

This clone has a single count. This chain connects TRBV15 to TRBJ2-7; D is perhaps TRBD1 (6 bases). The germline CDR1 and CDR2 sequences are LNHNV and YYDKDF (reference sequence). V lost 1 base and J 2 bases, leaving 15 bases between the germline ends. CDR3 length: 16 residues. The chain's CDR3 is CATSRAGGRAPYEQYF. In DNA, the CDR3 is TGTGCCACCAGCAGAGCTGGGGGCAGGGCCCCCTACGAGCAGTACTTC.

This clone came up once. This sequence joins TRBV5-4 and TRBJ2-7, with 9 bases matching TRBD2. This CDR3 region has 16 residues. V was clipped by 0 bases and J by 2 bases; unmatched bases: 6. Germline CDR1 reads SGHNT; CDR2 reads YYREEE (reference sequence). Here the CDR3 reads CASSLVSGSRAYEQYF. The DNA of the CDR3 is TGTGCCAGCAGCTTGGTTAGCGGGAGTAGGGCCTACGAGCAGTACTTC.

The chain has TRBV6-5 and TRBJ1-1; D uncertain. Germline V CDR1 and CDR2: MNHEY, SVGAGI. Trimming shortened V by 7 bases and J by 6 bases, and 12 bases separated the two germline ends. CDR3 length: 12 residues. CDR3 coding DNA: TGTGCCAGCAAACAAAACCCGCCTGAAGCTTTCTTT. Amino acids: CASKQNPPEAFF.

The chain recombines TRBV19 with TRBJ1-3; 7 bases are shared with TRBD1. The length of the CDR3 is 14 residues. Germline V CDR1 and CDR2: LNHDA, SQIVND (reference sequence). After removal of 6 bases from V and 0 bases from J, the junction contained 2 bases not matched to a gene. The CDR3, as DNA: TGTGCCAGTAGCCGACAGGGCTCTGGAAACACCATATATTTT. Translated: CASSRQGSGNTIYF.

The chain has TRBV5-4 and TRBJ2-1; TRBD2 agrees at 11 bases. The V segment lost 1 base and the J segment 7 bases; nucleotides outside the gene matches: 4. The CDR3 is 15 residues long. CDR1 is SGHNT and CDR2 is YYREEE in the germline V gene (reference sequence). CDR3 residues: CASSLPLAGGNEQFF. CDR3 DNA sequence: TGTGCCAGCAGCTTGCCCCTAGCGGGAGGAAATGAGCAGTTCTTC.

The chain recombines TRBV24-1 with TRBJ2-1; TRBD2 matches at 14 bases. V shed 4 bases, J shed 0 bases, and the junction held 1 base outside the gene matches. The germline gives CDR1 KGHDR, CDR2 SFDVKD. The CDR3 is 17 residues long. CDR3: CATSEGTSGSSYNEQFF. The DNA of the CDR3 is TGTGCCACCAGTGAGGGGACTAGCGGGAGCTCCTACAATGAGCAGTTCTTC.

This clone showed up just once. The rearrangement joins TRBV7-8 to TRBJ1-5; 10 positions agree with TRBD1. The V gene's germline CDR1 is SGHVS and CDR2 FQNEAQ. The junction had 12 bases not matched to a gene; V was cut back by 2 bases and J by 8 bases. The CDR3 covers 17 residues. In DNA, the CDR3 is TGTGCCAGCAGCTTAATTCAGTCCGGGACAGGGGAGAAGCCCCAGCATTTT. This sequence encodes CASSLIQSGTGEKPQHF.

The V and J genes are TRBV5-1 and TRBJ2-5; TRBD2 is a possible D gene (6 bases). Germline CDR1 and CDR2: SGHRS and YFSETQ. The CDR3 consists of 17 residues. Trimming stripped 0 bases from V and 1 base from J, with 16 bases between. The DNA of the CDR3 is TGCGCCAGCAGCTTGGCCAGAGATTCCGGGGGCCAAGAGACCCAGTACTTC. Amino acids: CASSLARDSGGQETQYF.

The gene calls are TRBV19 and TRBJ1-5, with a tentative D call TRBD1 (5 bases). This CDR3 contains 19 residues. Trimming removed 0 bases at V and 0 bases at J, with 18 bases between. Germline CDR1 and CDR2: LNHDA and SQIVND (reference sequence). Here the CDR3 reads CASSIDRAIQGNSNQPQHF. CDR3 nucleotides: TGTGCCAGTAGTATAGATCGGGCCATTCAGGGAAATAGCAATCAGCCCCAGCATTTT.

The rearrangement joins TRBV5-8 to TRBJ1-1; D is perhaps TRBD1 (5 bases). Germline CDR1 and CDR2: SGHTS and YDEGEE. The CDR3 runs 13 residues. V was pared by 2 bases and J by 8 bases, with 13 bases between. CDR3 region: CASSFRQTGEAFF. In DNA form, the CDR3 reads TGTGCCAGCAGCTTCCGACAGACCGGAGAAGCTTTCTTT.

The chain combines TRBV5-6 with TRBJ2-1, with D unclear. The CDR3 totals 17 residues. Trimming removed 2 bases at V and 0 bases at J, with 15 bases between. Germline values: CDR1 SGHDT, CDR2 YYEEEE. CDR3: CASSFSAYSSSYNEQFF. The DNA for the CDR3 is TGTGCCAGCAGCTTCTCGGCCTACTCTAGCTCCTACAATGAGCAGTTCTTC.

In nucleotides, the CDR3 is TGTGCCAGCAGTGAGACCTGGGGGGACACTGAAGCTTTCTTT. Residues: CASSETWGDTEAFF. The chain is built from TRBV6-1 and TRBJ1-1; D perhaps matches TRBD1 (5 bases). The germline CDR1 and CDR2 sequences are MNHNS and SASEGT. The V end was cut by 3 bases, the J end by 3 bases, with 11 bases between. The CDR3 extends over 14 amino acids.

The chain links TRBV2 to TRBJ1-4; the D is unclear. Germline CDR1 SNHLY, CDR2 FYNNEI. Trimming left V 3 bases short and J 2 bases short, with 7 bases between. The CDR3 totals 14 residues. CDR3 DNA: TGTGCCAGCAGTGACCGGGTTACTAATGAAAAACTGTTTTTT. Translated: CASSDRVTNEKLFF.

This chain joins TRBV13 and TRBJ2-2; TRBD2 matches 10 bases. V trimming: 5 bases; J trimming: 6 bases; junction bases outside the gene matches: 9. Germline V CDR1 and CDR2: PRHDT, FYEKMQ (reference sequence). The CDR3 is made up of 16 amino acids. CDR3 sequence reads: CASSRPGGTSAGELFF. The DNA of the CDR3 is TGTGCCAGCAGCCGCCCAGGGGGGACTAGCGCCGGGGAGCTGTTTTTT.

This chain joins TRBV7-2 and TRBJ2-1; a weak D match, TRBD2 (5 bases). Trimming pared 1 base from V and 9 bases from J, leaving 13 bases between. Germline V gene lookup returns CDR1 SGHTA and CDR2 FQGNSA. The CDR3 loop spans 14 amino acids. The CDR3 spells CASSLGVREGEQFF. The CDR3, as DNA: TGTGCCAGCAGCTTAGGTGTTAGAGAGGGTGAGCAGTTCTTC.